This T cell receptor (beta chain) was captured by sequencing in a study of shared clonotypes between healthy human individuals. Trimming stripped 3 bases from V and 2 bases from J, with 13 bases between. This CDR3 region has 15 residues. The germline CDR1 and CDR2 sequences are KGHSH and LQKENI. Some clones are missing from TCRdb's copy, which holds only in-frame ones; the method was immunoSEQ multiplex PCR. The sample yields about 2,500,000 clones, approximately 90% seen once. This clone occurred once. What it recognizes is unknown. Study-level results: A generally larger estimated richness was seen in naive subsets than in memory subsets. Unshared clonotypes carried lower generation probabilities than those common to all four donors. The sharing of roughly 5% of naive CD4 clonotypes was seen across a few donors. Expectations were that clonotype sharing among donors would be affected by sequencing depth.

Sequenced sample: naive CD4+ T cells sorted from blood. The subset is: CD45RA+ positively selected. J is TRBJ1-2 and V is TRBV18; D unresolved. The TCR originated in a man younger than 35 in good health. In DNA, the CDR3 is TGTGCCAGCTCACCCCTGACACGGACGAACTATGGCTACACCTTC. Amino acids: CASSPLTRTNYGYTF.